The present T cell receptor (beta chain) was sequenced within a study of graft-versus-host responses after intestinal transplantation. Study-level information: The transplants performed in recipients were multivisceral, liver-intestinal, or isolated intestinal. All recipients got anti-thymocyte globulin induction, then tacrolimus and steroids for about three years. Study results and limitations: Some GvH clones were seen earlier in gut or blood, suggesting intestinal origin. Early post-transplant declines in HvG were associated with peak levels of circulating GvH clones.

To note about this clone: The antigen remains unidentified.

Measured with immunoSEQ multiplex PCR; TCRdb has only the in-frame clones, and not every one. The data show about 100,000 clones, about 90% seen once. The germline gives CDR1 GTSNPN, CDR2 SVGIG (reference sequence). This CDR3 spans 16 amino acids. V was clipped by 1 base and J by 1 base; unmatched bases: 10. This receptor was obtained from a human donor who was the organ donor for an intestinal transplant. The material was unstimulated CD4+ T cells sorted from spleen or lymph node cells, obtained before transplant. The chain employs TRBV30 and TRBJ2-7; 7 nucleotides line up with TRBD1. The CDR3 sequence is CAWSGTLRRGSYEQYF. CDR3 nucleotides: TGTGCCTGGAGTGGGACCCTACGCAGGGGGTCCTACGAGCAGTACTTC. Variable domain in full (rest from reference TRBV30 and TRBJ2-7): SQTIHQWPATLVQPVGSPLSLECTVEGTSNPNLYWYRQAAGRGLQLLFYSVGIGQISSEVPQNLSASRPQDRQFILSSKKLLLSDSGFYLCAWSGTLRRGSYEQYFGPGTRLTVT.